Listed here is a single T cell receptor beta chain. Its antigen is currently unknown. Profiling relied on immunoSEQ multiplex PCR, and the TCRdb table lists in-frame clones only, not all of them. The data hold some 150,000 clones, with approximately 85% observed a single time. The data stem from a study of T cell responses to AZD1222 COVID-19 vaccine. Study results and limitations: Repertoire sampling happened only post peak T cell response. Vaccine-associated CD4 TCRs spanned spike, dominant at 160-218 and 743-854. Most donors were white British and more were female, and clonal diversity was possibly underestimated. Just 5 or 6 AZD1222 recipients tested seropositive at baseline.

This sample comprised peripheral blood, obtained on day 0 of AZD1222 vaccination. This clonotype was sampled from an adult in good health.

The CDR3 is CASSKTSGAYEQYF. The CDR3 DNA sequence: TGCGCCAGCTCTAAGACTAGCGGGGCCTACGAGCAGTACTTC. This chain uses TRBV5-1 with TRBJ2-7, with TRBD2 identical over 11 bases. Trimming at V came to 7 bases and at J to 2 bases, leaving 5 bases not matched to a gene. The CDR3 sequence is 14 residues long. Germline V CDR1 and CDR2: SGHRS, YFSETQ.